This entry describes one TCR beta chain. This sample was taken from a study of T cell changes during pregnancy in multiple sclerosis. Clones were read by immunoSEQ multiplex PCR, and TCRdb kept only the in-frame ones, dropping some. The sample holds roughly 37,000 clones, 92% seen once. This sample comprised CD8+ T cells from peripheral blood mononuclear cells, obtained before pregnancy. This clonotype was sampled from a female donor with multiple sclerosis, enrolled in a pregnancy study.

The CDR3 coding sequence is TGTGCCAGCAGTTTATGGGCCGATAGCAATCAGCCCCAGCATTTT. Amino acid sequence: CASSLWADSNQPQHF. The chain joins TRBV28 to TRBJ1-5; D is undetermined. The germline gives CDR1 MDHEN, CDR2 SYDVKM. V was clipped by 0 bases and J by 0 bases, with 6 bases between them. The CDR3 covers 15 residues.